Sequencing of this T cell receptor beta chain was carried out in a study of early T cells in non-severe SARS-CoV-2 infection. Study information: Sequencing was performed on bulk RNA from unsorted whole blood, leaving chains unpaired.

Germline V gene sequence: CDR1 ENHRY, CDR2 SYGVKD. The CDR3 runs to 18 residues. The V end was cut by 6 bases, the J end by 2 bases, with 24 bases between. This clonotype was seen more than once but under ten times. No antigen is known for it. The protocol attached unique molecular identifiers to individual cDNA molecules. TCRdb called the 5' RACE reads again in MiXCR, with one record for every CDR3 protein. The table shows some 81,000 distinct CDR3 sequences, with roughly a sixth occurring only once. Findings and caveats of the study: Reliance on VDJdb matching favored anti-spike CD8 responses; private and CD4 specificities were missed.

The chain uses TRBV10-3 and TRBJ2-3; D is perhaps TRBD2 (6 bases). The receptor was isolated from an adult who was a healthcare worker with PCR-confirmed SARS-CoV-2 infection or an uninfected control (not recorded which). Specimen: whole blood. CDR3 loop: CAIRLDRGFGPFTDTQYF. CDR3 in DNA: TGTGCCATCAGGCTGGACCGGGGGTTTGGCCCTTTCACAGATACGCAGTATTTT.